This TCR beta chain was identified during a study of T cells in localized non-small cell lung cancer. The CDR3 is 13 amino acids. Germline CDR1 is SGHRS and CDR2 is YFSETQ. V lost 3 bases and J lost 5, with 12 bases in between. Generated by immunoSEQ multiplex PCR, the TCRdb table keeps only in-frame clones and is missing some. There are fewer than 20,000 clones in the sample; approximately 89% occur only once, and roughly 9.1% lies in the top ten. This chain connects TRBV5-1 to TRBJ2-7, with D perhaps being TRBD1 or TRBD2 (7 bases each). This material consisted of peripheral blood, taken before any cancer treatment. This TCR came from a man aged 35-69 years with stage I lung adenocarcinoma. CDR3 bases: TGCGCCAGCAGCTCCAGGGGGGGGGACGAGCAGTACTTC. Protein sequence: CASSSRGGDEQYF.